The clone carrying this TCR beta chain occurred a few times. Its cognate antigen is unknown. The data were obtained in a study of vaccination and CD4 T cells after COVID-19. CDR3 size: 13 residues. The V end was cut by 0 bases, the J end by 4 bases, with 6 bases between. Germline CDR1 is MNHEY and CDR2 is SVGEGT. The treatment denotes: roughly nine-day PBMC culture with coronavirus spike peptide pools or control peptides (ViraFEST assay). ViraFEST used peptide pools to expand antigen-specific T cells before TCR sequencing. Fresh IL-2 medium replaced half the culture medium on days 3 and 7. The Oncomine TCR Beta short-read assay was applied to DNA of cultured CD4+ T cells. Via MiXCR, TCRdb re-called the PCR reads, giving one row per CDR3 protein. The sample has about 14,000 distinct CDR3 sequences; 40% to 50% are singletons.

This chain connects TRBV6-2 or TRBV6-3 to TRBJ1-1; D is undetermined. The sequenced sample consisted of CD4+ T cells from blood, cultured in vitro. The TCR was taken from a human donor who had recovered from COVID-19. The CDR3 region has the DNA TGTGCCAGCAGTTACTCGGTCCGCACTGAAGCTTTCTTT. It is translated as CASSYSVRTEAFF.